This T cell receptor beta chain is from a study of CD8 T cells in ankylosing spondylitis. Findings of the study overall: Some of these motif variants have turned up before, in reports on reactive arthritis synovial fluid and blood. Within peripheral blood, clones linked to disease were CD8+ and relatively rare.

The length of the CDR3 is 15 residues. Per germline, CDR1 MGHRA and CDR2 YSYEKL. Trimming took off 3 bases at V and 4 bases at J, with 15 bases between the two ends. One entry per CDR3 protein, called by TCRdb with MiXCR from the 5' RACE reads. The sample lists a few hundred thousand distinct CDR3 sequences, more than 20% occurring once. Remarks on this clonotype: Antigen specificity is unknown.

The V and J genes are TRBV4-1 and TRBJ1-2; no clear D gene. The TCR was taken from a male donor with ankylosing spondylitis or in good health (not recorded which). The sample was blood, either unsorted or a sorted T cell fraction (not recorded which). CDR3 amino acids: CASSQESAGFYGYTF. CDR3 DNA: TGCGCCAGCAGCCAGGAGAGCGCGGGTTTCTATGGCTACACCTTC.